The 7 T cell receptor beta chains below come from one sample, sequenced in a study of identifying expanded T cells in peripheral blood. TCRdb's copy holds only in-frame clones and misses some; the assay was immunoSEQ multiplex PCR. The table records 100,000 to 110,000 clones, approximately 89% of them present only once. Sequenced input: blood. The source of these receptors is a person aged 18 to 70 in good health.

The J gene is TRBJ2-7, the V gene TRBV12-5; the match to TRBD2 covers 7 bases. V was pared by 5 bases and J by 0 bases, with 7 bases of the junction left unmatched. This CDR3 is built from 15 residues. Germline lookup yields CDR1 LGHNT and CDR2 FRNRAP. CDR3 DNA: TGTGCTAGTGGTCGCGGGGGTACTAGCTCCTACGAGCAGTACTTC. This translates into CASGRGGTSSYEQYF. The full variable domain, completed using reference TRBV12-5 and TRBJ2-7, is DARVTQTPRHKVTEMGQEVTMRCQPILGHNTVFWYRQTMMQGLELLAYFRNRAPLDDSGMPKDRFSAEMPDATLATLKIQPSEPRDSAVYFCASGRGGTSSYEQYFGPGTRLTVT.

This clone was found a few times. The chain combines TRBV7-8 with TRBJ1-2; no reliable D call. The germline V gene has CDR1 SGHVS and CDR2 FQNEAQ. Trimming removed 4 bases from V and 12 bases from J, with 18 bases in between. The length of the CDR3 is 13 residues. The DNA for the CDR3 is TGTGCCAGCAGCTCCTCCGAGACGGGAGGGCACACCTTC. Protein sequence: CASSSSETGGHTF.

The chain uses TRBV30 and TRBJ1-1; D ambiguous. Germline V lookup: CDR1 GTSNPN, CDR2 SVGIG (reference sequence). V was shortened by 0 bases and J by 0 bases, with 11 bases between the two germline ends. The CDR3 sequence is 15 residues long. CDR3 amino acids: CAWSVMTALNTEAFF. Written as DNA, the CDR3 is TGTGCCTGGAGTGTAATGACCGCATTGAACACTGAAGCTTTCTTT.

This sequence joins TRBV19 and TRBJ1-1, with D unresolved. CDR3 length: 14 residues. Germline loops: CDR1 LNHDA, CDR2 SQIVND (reference sequence). V gave up 0 bases and J gave up 5 bases, with 10 bases separating them. In DNA form, the CDR3 reads TGTGCCAGTAGTATAGAAGGTCTTAAGACTGAAGCTTTCTTT. It codes for CASSIEGLKTEAFF.

The CDR3 loop reads CASSPGARGNTEAFF. CDR3 nucleotides: TGTGCCAGCTCACCCGGCGCGAGGGGCAACACTGAAGCTTTCTTT. The V call is TRBV18, the J call TRBJ1-1; a weak D match, TRBD1 (5 bases). This CDR3 has 15 residues. The V end was cut by 3 bases, the J end by 2 bases, with 13 bases between. Germline values: CDR1 KGHSH, CDR2 LQKENI.

The rearrangement links TRBV27 to TRBJ1-3, with TRBD1 identical over 7 bases. V was clipped by 6 bases and J by 1 base; unmatched bases: 3. CDR3 length: 14 amino acids. Germline V gene lookup returns CDR1 MNHEY and CDR2 SMNVEV (reference sequence). The CDR3 loop is CASRSGQSGNTIYF. The CDR3 coding sequence is TGTGCCAGCAGGTCGGGACAGTCTGGAAACACCATATATTTT.

The V and J genes are TRBV7-2 and TRBJ2-1; 9 positions agree with TRBD2. Trimming at V came to 2 bases and at J to 9 bases, leaving 14 bases not matched to a gene. Germline CDR1 is SGHTA and CDR2 is FQGNSA. This CDR3 comprises 17 residues. The CDR3 region is CASSLTSDSGRRGEQFF. In nucleotides, the CDR3 is TGTGCCAGCAGCTTAACTTCGGATAGCGGGAGAAGGGGTGAGCAGTTCTTC.